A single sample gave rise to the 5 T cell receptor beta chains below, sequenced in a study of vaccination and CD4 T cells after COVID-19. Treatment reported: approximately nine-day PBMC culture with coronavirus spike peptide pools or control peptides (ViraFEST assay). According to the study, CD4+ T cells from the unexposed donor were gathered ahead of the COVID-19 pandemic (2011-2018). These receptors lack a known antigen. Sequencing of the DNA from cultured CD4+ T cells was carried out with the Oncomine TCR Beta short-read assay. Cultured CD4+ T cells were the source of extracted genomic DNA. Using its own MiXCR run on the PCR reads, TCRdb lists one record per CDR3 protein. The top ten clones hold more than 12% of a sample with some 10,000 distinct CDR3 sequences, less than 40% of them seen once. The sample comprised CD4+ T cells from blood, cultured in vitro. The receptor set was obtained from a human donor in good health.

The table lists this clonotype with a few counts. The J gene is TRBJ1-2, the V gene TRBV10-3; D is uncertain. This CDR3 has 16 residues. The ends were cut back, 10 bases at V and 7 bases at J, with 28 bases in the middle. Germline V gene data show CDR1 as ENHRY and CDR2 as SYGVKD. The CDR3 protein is CARRTHDGSTSGGYTF. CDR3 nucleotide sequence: TGTGCCAGAAGAACTCACGACGGGAGTACGTCCGGTGGCTACACCTTC.

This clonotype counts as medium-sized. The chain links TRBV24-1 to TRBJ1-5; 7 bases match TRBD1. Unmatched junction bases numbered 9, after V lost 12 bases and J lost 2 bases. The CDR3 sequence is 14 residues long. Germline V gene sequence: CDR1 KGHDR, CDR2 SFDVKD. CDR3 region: CASQGDGGNQPQHF. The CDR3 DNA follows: TGTGCCTCCCAGGGGGACGGGGGCAATCAGCCCCAGCATTTT.

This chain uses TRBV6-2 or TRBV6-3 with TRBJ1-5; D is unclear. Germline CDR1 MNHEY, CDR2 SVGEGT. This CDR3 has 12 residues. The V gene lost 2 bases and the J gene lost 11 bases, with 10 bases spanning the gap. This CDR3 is CASSYVPTAQHF. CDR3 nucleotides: TGTGCCAGCAGTTACGTGCCCACGGCCCAGCATTTT.

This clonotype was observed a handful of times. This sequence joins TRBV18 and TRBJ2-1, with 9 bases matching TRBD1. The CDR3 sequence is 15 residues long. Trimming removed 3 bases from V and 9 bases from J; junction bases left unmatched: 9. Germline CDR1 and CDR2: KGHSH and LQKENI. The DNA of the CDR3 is TGTGCCAGCTCACCTCAAGTGACAGGGGGATTTGAGCAGTTCTTC. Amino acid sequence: CASSPQVTGGFEQFF.

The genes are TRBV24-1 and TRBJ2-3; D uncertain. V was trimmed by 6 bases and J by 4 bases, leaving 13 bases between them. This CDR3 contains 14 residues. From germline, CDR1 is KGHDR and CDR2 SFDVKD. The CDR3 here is CATSSFELADTQYF. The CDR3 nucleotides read TGTGCCACCAGTTCCTTTGAGTTGGCAGATACGCAGTATTTT.